The TCR beta chain described here comes from a study of blood T cell repertoires in COVID-19. Study background: From the United States, Italy and Spain came samples of acute and convalescent COVID-19. T cells, B-cell-depleted T cells, or PBMCs provided the cDNA or gDNA that served as material.

In the original analysis: Counts of nucleated cells, estimated from reference gene primer amplification, were obtained. Produced via immunoSEQ multiplex PCR; TCRdb's table is partial and in-frame only. Clonal size and the V and J genes are those of that table, whereas D and trimming came from the DNA. The sample carries about 250,000 clones, roughly 80% recorded once. The sequence came from an elderly woman with active or convalescent COVID-19. The source material was peripheral blood.

The CDR3, as DNA: TGTGCCAGCAGCCAGAGGACAGGGGGCGAAAACATTCAGTACTTC. This codes for CASSQRTGGENIQYF. The V gene is TRBV4-2, the J gene TRBJ2-4; TRBD1 matches at 11 bases. This CDR3 is built from 15 residues. Losses at the gene ends were 3 bases for V and 5 bases for J; bases not matched to a gene: 3. Per germline, CDR1 LGHNA and CDR2 YNFKEQ.